This T cell receptor (beta chain) derives from a study of shared clonotypes between healthy human individuals. Study-wide results and caveats: All-four-donor shared clonotypes had higher generation probabilities than non-shared clonotypes did.

On this clone itself: What it binds is unknown.

Produced via immunoSEQ multiplex PCR; TCRdb's table is partial and in-frame only. The sample consists of approximately 1.5 million clones, 98% of them appearing once. There are 14 residues in the CDR3. The germline V gene encodes CDR1 MNHEY and CDR2 SVGAGI. V shed 7 bases and J 2 bases; nucleotides not matched to a gene: 5. This TCR was sampled from a man between 25 and 39 years old in good health. Sequencing used naive CD4+ T cells sorted from blood. Subset denoted: CD45RA+ positively selected. The V and J genes are TRBV6-5 and TRBJ2-7; TRBD2 matches at 10 bases. The CDR3 region is CASNRGLAPYEQYF. DNA of the CDR3: TGTGCCAGCAATCGGGGACTAGCGCCCTACGAGCAGTACTTC.